Below, 21 T cell receptor beta chains from the same sample are listed, as sequenced in a study of T cells in Graves' hyperthyroidism and ophthalmopathy. Amplified regions were TCR beta CDR3 sequences from RNA transcripts. HTBI primers were employed in a first-round RT-PCR of the TCR CDR3. MiXCR, run by TCRdb on the multiplex PCR reads, gives a single entry per CDR3 protein. The data hold hundreds of thousands of distinct CDR3 sequences, with 15% to 17% observed a single time. Sample: blood. The receptor set was obtained from a woman younger than 35 with Graves' hyperthyroidism.

The gene calls are TRBV20-1 and TRBJ2-4; D is perhaps TRBD1 (6 bases). V gave up 3 bases and J gave up 8 bases, with 17 bases separating them. The germline V gene encodes CDR1 DFQATT and CDR2 SNEGSKA (reference sequence). The CDR3 consists of 14 residues. In nucleotides, the CDR3 is TGCAGTGCTAGCACCACAGGGTTAGGGGACATTCAGTACTTC. Translated, it gives CSASTTGLGDIQYF.

This clonotype was observed at least ten times. The chain joins TRBV20-1 to TRBJ1-4, with 8 bases that match TRBD1. Germline CDR1 DFQATT, CDR2 SNEGSKA (reference sequence). The CDR3 runs 13 residues. V lost 2 bases to trimming and J lost 7 bases; unmatched junction nucleotides: 3. The CDR3 sequence: CSARQGAGEKLFF. In nucleotides, the CDR3 is TGCAGTGCTAGACAGGGGGCGGGTGAAAAACTGTTTTTT.

This clonotype has a handful of counts. The V and J genes are TRBV11-1 and TRBJ1-2; no clear D. CDR1 is SGHAT and CDR2 is FQDESV in the germline V gene (reference sequence). V dropped 5 bases and J dropped 1 base, with 17 bases sitting between them. The CDR3 totals 16 residues. In nucleotides, the CDR3 is TGTGCCAGCAGCCCGGATGGGGTGGAGATTAACTATGGCTACACCTTC. This gives the protein CASSPDGVEINYGYTF.

This clonotype has ten or more counts. The genes are TRBV5-6 and TRBJ1-2; D uncertain. The length of the CDR3 is 13 residues. The V gene lost 5 bases and the J gene lost 7 bases, with 15 bases spanning the gap. Germline CDR1 SGHDT, CDR2 YYEEEE. Here the CDR3 reads CASSIFGMGGYTF. The CDR3 nucleotides read TGTGCCAGCAGTATATTCGGCATGGGTGGCTACACCTTC.

This clonotype was seen many times. The chain combines TRBV7-9 with TRBJ1-1, with 7 bases that match TRBD1. Germline trimming cut 2 bases from V and 2 bases from J; bases unmatched to any gene: 5. This CDR3 is 15 amino acids long. Germline CDR1 SEHNR, CDR2 FQNEAQ (reference sequence). CDR3 region: CASSLRQGFNTEAFF. The CDR3 nucleotides read TGTGCCAGCAGCTTAAGACAGGGTTTCAACACTGAAGCTTTCTTT. The whole variable domain, remainder taken from reference TRBV7-9 and TRBJ1-1, is DTGVSQNPRHKITKRGQNVTFRCDPISEHNRLYWYRQTLGQGPEFLTYFQNEAQLEKSRLLSDRFSAERPKGSFSTLEIQRTEQGDSAMYLCASSLRQGFNTEAFFGQGTRLTVV.

The table lists this clonotype with a few counts. CDR3 nucleotides: TGTGCCAGCAGCCCACATCCGGGACAGGGGTTCGGCCTTAGCACAGATACGCAGTATTTT. The encoded protein is CASSPHPGQGFGLSTDTQYF. This chain links TRBV14 with TRBJ2-3; 10 nucleotides agree with TRBD1. There are 20 residues in the CDR3. CDR1 SGHDN and CDR2 FVKESK come from the germline V gene. With 4 bases clipped from V and 0 bases from J, the junction kept 16 bases outside the gene matches.

This clonotype was picked up many times. V is TRBV6-6 and J is TRBJ2-7; TRBD2 matches at 7 bases. The J segment lost 3 bases and the V segment lost 2 bases, leaving 1 base of the junction unmatched. Germline CDR1 is MNHNY and CDR2 is SVGAGI (reference sequence). The length of the CDR3 is 13 residues. The chain's CDR3 is CASSYTSDYEQYF. The CDR3 DNA follows: TGTGCCAGCAGTTACACTAGCGACTACGAGCAGTACTTC.

The chain employs TRBV5-1 and TRBJ2-2; 9 bases match TRBD1. J gave up 1 base and V 4 bases, and 5 bases lay outside the gene matches. CDR3 length: 16 amino acids. Germline CDR1 SGHRS, CDR2 YFSETQ. The CDR3 DNA reads TGCGCCAGCAGCCCAACGGGACAGGGGAACACCGGGGAGCTGTTTTTT. Its protein product is CASSPTGQGNTGELFF.

Concerning this clonotype: The junction departs from the called germline gene at one end, perhaps through a read error. V gene TRBV4-1 combines with J gene TRBJ2-1; either TRBD1 or TRBD2 may supply D (5 bases each). This CDR3 region has 14 residues. Germline lookup yields CDR1 MGHRA and CDR2 YSYEKL. The CDR3 loop is CASSQEGRGNERFF. In DNA form, the CDR3 reads TGCGCCAGCAGCCAAGAAGGTCGGGGCAATGAGCGGTTCTTC.

This clonotype showed up many times. The chain combines TRBV7-2 with TRBJ1-5; D not resolved. The CDR3 sequence is 13 residues long. CDR1 SGHTA and CDR2 FQGNSA come from the germline V gene. The V gene lost 2 bases and the J gene lost 5 bases, with 7 bases spanning the gap. CDR3 sequence: CASSLFSDQPQHF. The DNA for the CDR3 is TGTGCCAGCAGCTTATTTTCGGATCAGCCCCAGCATTTT.

This clonotype appeared many times. J is TRBJ1-2 and V is TRBV5-1, with a possible D match to TRBD1 (5 bases). V shed 5 bases and J shed 4 bases, with 12 bases lying between them. The CDR3 contains 13 residues. Germline V gene data show CDR1 as SGHRS and CDR2 as YFSETQ. CDR3 in amino acids: CASRLQDGYGYTF. For the CDR3, the DNA is TGCGCCAGCAGGTTACAGGATGGCTATGGCTACACCTTC.

The DNA for the CDR3 is TGTGCCAGCAGCCAAACAGGAAAGCGGGCCCCGTACTTC. Its translation is CASSQTGKRAPYF. V is TRBV14 and J is TRBJ2-5; D might be TRBD2 (6 bases). This CDR3 is built from 13 residues. Trimming removed 2 bases at V and 13 bases at J, with 17 bases between. Per the germline V gene, CDR1 is SGHDN and CDR2 is FVKESK.

This chain links TRBV19 with TRBJ1-2; tentative D call: TRBD1 (6 bases). Germline CDR1 and CDR2: LNHDA and SQIVND (reference sequence). The CDR3 totals 14 residues. V was cut by 9 bases and J by 3 bases, with 17 bases left in between. CDR3 region: CASRGGSQDYGYTF. The CDR3 coding sequence is TGTGCCAGCCGAGGGGGATCCCAGGACTATGGCTACACCTTC.

J is TRBJ2-7 and V is TRBV4-1; TRBD1 agrees at 10 bases. Per the germline V gene, CDR1 is MGHRA and CDR2 is YSYEKL. The trim removed 6 bases at V and 5 bases at J, leaving 7 bases unmatched. This CDR3 contains 14 residues. The CDR3 DNA follows: TGCGCCAGCAGTCTCCGGGACAGGGGTAACGAGCAGTACTTC. Translated: CASSLRDRGNEQYF.

In its sample, this clonotype was seen many times. The rearrangement uses TRBV20-1 and TRBJ2-3, with D unresolved. The germline V gene encodes CDR1 DFQATT and CDR2 SNEGSKA (reference sequence). The CDR3 contains 13 residues. Trimming removed 5 bases from V and 4 bases from J, with 13 bases in between. CDR3 DNA sequence: TGCAGTGCTCTATGGACCCTCCCAGATACGCAGTATTTT. This gives the protein CSALWTLPDTQYF.

This clonotype has ten or more counts. The rearrangement uses TRBV10-3 and TRBJ2-1; maybe TRBD2 (5 bases). Germline V gene sequence: CDR1 ENHRY, CDR2 SYGVKD. V was trimmed by 6 bases and J by 6 bases, leaving 9 bases between them. The CDR3 length is 12 residues. CDR3 amino acids: CAIRRVGNEQFF. CDR3 sequence (DNA): TGTGCCATCAGGAGGGTCGGCAATGAGCAGTTCTTC.

This clonotype was seen only a few times. This sequence joins TRBV19 and TRBJ2-3; D is unresolved. The CDR3 covers 13 residues. In germline, CDR1 is LNHDA, CDR2 SQIVND (reference sequence). Deletions cut 7 bases from V and 3 bases from J, with 11 bases between. DNA for the CDR3: TGTGCCAGTATTAACCTCAAGACAGATACGCAGTATTTT. Its translation: CASINLKTDTQYF.

This chain joins TRBV5-6 and TRBJ2-3, with 8 bases that match TRBD1. Trimming removed 0 bases from V and 4 bases from J; junction bases left unmatched: 7. The CDR3 runs to 16 residues. Germline V gives CDR1 SGHDT, CDR2 YYEEEE. DNA for the CDR3: TGTGCCAGCAGCTTGGGGACAGGGAGAGGAGCAGATACGCAGTATTTT. It yields the protein CASSLGTGRGADTQYF.

The chain employs TRBV6-5 and TRBJ2-2; D gene unclear. This CDR3 contains 18 residues. Looked up from germline, CDR1 is MNHEY and CDR2 is SVGAGI. The ends were cut back, 0 bases at V and 4 bases at J, with 18 bases in the middle. In nucleotides, the CDR3 is TGTGCCAGCAGTTACTCACGCGAAGGTGTGGTGCGCACCGGGGAGCTGTTTTTT. It is translated as CASSYSREGVVRTGELFF.

The chain employs TRBV27 and TRBJ2-2; TRBD2 might be the D (5 bases). The V and J ends lost 3 bases and 5 bases respectively, with 13 bases between them. CDR3 size: 15 residues. Germline lookup yields CDR1 MNHEY and CDR2 SMNVEV (reference sequence). This chain's CDR3 is CASSLVGSGTGELFF. DNA for the CDR3: TGTGCCAGCAGTTTGGTTGGATCGGGGACCGGGGAGCTGTTTTTT.

This clonotype was detected many times. The V gene is TRBV27, the J gene TRBJ2-1; no clear D. The CDR3 is 13 residues long. Looked up from germline, CDR1 is MNHEY and CDR2 is SMNVEV (reference sequence). Trimming cost V 6 bases and J 9 bases, with 15 bases left between them. The CDR3 DNA reads TGTGCCAGCAGCACCCTCTGGGGATCTGAGCAGTTCTTC. It is translated as CASSTLWGSEQFF.